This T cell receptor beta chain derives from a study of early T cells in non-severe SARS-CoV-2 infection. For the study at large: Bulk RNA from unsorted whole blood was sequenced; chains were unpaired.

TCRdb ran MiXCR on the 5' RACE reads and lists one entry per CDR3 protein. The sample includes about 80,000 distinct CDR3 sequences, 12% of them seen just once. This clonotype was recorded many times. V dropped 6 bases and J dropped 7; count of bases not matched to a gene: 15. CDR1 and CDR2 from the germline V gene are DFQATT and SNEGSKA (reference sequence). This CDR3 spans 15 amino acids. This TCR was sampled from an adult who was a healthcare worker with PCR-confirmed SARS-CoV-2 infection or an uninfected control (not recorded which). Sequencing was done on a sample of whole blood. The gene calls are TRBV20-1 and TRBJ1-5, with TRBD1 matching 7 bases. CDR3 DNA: TGCAGTGCAACACACGGAGACAGGGCTATCCAGCCCCAGCATTTT. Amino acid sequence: CSATHGDRAIQPQHF.